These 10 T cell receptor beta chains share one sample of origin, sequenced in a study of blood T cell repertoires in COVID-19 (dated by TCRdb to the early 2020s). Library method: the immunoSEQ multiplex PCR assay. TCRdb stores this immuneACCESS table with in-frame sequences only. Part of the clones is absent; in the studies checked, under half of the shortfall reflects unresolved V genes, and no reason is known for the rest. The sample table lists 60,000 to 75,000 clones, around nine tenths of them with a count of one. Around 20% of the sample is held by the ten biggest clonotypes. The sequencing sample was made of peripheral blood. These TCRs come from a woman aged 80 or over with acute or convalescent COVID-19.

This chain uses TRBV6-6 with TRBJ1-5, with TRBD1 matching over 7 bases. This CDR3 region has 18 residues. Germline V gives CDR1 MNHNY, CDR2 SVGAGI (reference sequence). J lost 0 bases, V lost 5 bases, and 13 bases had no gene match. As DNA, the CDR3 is TGTGCCAGCAGTCGAGGGACAGTCGAGAATTATAGCAATCAGCCCCAGCATTTT. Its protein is CASSRGTVENYSNQPQHF.

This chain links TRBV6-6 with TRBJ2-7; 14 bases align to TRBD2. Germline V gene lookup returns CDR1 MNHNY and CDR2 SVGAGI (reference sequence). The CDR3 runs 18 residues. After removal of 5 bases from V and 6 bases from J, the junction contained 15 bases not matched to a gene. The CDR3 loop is CASSQRGLAGVGPLEQYF. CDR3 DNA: TGTGCCAGCAGTCAACGGGGACTAGCGGGAGTAGGGCCCCTCGAGCAGTACTTC.

The CDR3: CASSLDAGGPDTQYF. In DNA form, the CDR3 reads TGTGCCAGCAGCTTGGATGCGGGGGGGCCAGATACGCAGTATTTT. The rearrangement joins TRBV5-4 to TRBJ2-3; 9 bases fit TRBD2. The junction had 3 bases not matched to a gene; V was cut back by 0 bases and J by 4 bases. The germline CDR1 and CDR2 sequences are SGHNT and YYREEE (reference sequence). The length of the CDR3 is 15 residues.

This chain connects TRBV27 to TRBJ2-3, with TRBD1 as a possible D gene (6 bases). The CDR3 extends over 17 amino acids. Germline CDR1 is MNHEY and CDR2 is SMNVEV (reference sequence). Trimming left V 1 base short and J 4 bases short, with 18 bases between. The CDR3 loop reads CASSLFGRGPGADTQYF. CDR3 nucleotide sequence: TGTGCCAGCAGTTTATTTGGCAGGGGCCCAGGGGCAGATACGCAGTATTTT.

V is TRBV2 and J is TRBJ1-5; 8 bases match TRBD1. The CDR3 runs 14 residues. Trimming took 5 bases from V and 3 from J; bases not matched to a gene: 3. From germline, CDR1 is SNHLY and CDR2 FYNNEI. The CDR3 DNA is TGTGCCAGCAGTCGACAGGGGTCCAATCAGCCCCAGCATTTT. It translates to CASSRQGSNQPQHF.

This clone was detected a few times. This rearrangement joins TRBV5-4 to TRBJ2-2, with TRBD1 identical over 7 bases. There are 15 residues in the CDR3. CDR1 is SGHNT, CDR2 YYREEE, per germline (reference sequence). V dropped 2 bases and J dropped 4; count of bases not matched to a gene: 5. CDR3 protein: CASSLDRVPTGELFF. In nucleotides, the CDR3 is TGTGCCAGCAGCTTAGACAGGGTTCCCACCGGGGAGCTGTTTTTT.

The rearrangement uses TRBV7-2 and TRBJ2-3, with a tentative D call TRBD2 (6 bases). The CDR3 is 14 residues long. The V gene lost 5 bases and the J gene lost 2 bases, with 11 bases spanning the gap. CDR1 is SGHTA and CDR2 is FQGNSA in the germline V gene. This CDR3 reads CASSRGIATDTQYF. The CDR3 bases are TGTGCCAGCAGCCGCGGGATTGCCACAGATACGCAGTATTTT.

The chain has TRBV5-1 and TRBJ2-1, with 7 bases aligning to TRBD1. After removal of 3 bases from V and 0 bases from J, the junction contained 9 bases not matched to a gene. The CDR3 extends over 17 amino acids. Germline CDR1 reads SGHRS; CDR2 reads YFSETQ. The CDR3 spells CASSSTPTGSSYNEQFF. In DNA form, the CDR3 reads TGCGCCAGCAGCTCTACACCGACAGGGAGCTCCTACAATGAGCAGTTCTTC.

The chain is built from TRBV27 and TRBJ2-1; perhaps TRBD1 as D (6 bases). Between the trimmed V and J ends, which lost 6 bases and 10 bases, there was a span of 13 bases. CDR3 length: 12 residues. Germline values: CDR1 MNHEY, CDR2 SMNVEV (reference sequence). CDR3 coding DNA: TGTGCCAGCAGACAGGGTCTCAGGGAGCAGTTCTTC. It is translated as CASRQGLREQFF.

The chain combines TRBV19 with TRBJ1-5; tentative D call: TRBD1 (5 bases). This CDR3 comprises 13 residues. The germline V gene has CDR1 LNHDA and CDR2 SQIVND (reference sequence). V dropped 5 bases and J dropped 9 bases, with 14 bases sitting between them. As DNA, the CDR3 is TGTGCCAGTAGTTCGAACCAGGGTGGGCCCCAGCATTTT. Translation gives CASSSNQGGPQHF.